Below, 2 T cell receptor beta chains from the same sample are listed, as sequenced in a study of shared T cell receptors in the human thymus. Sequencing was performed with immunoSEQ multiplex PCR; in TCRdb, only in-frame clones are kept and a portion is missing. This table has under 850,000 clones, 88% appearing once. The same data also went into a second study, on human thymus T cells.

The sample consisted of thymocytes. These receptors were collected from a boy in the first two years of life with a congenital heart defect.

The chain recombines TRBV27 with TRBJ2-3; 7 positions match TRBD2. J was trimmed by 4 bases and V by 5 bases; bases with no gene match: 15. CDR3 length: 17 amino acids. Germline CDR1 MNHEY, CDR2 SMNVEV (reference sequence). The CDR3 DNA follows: TGTGCCAGCAGTACCCCGGGTACAGGCGGGGGACCAGATACGCAGTATTTT. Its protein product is CASSTPGTGGGPDTQYF.

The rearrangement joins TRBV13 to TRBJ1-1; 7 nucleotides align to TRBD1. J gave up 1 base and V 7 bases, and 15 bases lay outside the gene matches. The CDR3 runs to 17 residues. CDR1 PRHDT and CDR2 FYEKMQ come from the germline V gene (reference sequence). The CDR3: CASKVVRQGVENTEAFF. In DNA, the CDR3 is TGTGCCAGCAAGGTAGTTAGGCAGGGGGTGGAGAACACTGAAGCTTTCTTT. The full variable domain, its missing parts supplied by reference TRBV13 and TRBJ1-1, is AAGVIQSPRHLIKEKRETATLKCYPIPRHDTVYWYQQGPGQDPQFLISFYEKMQSDKGSIPDRFSAQQFSDYHSELNMSSLELGDSALYFCASKVVRQGVENTEAFFGQGTRLTVV.